This section outlines one T cell receptor beta chain sequence together with its context. Primers used in a second PCR of about 6 to 11 cycles were a sample-barcoded 5' primer and a J-beta primer mix. TCRdb itself ran the 5' RACE reads through MiXCR, one entry per CDR3 protein. In the table there are hundreds of thousands of distinct CDR3 sequences, about 30% of which are singletons. Every donor contributed about 10 milliliters of peripheral blood by blood draw. Per individual sample, total RNA of at least 5.5 micrograms was extracted. The germline CDR1 and CDR2 sequences are SGHTA and FQGNSA. CDR3 size: 14 residues. This sample is part of a study of blood T cells in healthy people across ages.

Input material: blood. This rearrangement joins TRBV7-2 to TRBJ2-4, with D perhaps matching TRBD1 or TRBD2 (5 bases each). The J call could be wrong; TRBJ2-7 is a better fit for the DNA end. This receptor was obtained from a woman aged 80 or over in good health. CDR3 loop: CASSLRGRNYEQYF. The CDR3 nucleotides are TGTGCCAGCAGCTTACGGGGACGGAACTACGAGCAGTACTTC.